The sequence of this T cell receptor (beta chain) was determined in a study of cytomegalovirus exposure and HLA in healthy donors. Study-level findings and limits: In a later analysis, V- and J-gene trimming of beta chains associated with a DCLRE1C missense variant, replicated independently. A later analysis, which compared TCR beta chains of equal frequency, found the HLA-associated ones more clonally expanded.

Of note for this clone: Its antigen is unknown.

PCR primers comprised 60 Vbeta and 13 Jbeta primers. TCRdb keeps only in-frame clones here, not all; method: immunoSEQ multiplex PCR. The sample has more than 90,000 clones, over 60% seen once. Germline lookup yields CDR1 SEHNR and CDR2 FQNEAQ (reference sequence). The CDR3 sequence is 18 residues long. Trimming removed 4 bases at V and 0 bases at J, with 19 bases between. This clonotype originated in a woman in her twenties or thirties in good health and CMV-seronegative. The sample was PBMCs. This sequence joins TRBV7-9 and TRBJ2-1; D is possibly TRBD2 (6 bases). CDR3 bases: TGTGCCAGCAGCTCCGCAGCGGGCAGGGCAAGCTCCTACAATGAGCAGTTCTTC. Translating it yields CASSSAAGRASSYNEQFF.